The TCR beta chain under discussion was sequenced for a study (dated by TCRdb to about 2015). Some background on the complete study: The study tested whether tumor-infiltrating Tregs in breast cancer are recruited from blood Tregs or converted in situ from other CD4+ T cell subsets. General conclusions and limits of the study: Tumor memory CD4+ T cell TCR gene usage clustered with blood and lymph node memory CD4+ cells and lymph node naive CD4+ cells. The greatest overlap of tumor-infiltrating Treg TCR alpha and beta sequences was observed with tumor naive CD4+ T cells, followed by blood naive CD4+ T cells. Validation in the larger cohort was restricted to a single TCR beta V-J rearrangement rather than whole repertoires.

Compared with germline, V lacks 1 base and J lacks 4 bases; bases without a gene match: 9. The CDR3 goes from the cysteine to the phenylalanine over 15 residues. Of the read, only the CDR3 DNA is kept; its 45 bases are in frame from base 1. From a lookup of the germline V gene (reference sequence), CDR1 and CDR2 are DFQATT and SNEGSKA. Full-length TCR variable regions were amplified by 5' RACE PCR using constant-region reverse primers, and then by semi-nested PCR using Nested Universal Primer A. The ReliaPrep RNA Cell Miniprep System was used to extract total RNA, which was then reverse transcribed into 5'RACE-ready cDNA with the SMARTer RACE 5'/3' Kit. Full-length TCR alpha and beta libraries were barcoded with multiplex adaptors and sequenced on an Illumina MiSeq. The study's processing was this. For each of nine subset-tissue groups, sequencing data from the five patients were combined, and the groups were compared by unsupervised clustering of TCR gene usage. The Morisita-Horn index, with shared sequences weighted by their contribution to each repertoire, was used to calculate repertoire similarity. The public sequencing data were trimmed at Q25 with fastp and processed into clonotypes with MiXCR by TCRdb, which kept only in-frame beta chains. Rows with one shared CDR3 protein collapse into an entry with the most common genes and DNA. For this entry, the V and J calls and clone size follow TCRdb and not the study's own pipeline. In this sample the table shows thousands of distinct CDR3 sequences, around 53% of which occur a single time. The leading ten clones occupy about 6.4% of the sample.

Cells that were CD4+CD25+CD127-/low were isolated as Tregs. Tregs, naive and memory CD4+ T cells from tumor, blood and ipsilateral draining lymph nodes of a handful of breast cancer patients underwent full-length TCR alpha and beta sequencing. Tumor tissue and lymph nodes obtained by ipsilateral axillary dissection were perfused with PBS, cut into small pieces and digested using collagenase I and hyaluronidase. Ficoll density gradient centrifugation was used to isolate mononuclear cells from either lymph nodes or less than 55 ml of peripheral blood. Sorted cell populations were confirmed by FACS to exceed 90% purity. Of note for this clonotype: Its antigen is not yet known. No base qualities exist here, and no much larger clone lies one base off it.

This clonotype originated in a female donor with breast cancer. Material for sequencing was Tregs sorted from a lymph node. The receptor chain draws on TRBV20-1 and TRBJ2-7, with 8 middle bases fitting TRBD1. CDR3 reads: CSARARGQAVYEQYF. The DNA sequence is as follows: TGCAGTGCTAGAGCCCGGGGACAGGCCGTATACGAGCAGTACTTC.